Following are 25 T cell receptor beta chains from one sample sequenced in a study of blood T cell repertoires in COVID-19. Using immunoSEQ multiplex PCR, the repertoire was profiled, and TCRdb retains in-frame clones only, with some absent. Here the sample spans 100,000 to 150,000 clones, 88% being singletons. The sample taken for sequencing was peripheral blood. The receptor set was obtained from a man between 50 and 59 years old with acute or convalescent COVID-19.

The genes are TRBV3-1 (or the pseudogene TRBV3-2) and TRBJ1-6, with TRBD1 identical over 8 bases. The length of the CDR3 is 16 residues. With 4 bases clipped from V and 7 bases from J, the junction kept 9 bases outside the gene matches. Germline values: CDR1 LGHDT, CDR2 YNNKEL (reference sequence). CDR3 nucleotide sequence: TGTGCCAGCAGCCGAAACCCGACAGGGGCGAATTCACCCCTCCACTTT. This sequence encodes CASSRNPTGANSPLHF.

This chain uses TRBV11-2 with TRBJ1-1; D is undetermined. This CDR3 region has 16 residues. Trimming pared 0 bases from V and 1 base from J, leaving 12 bases between. Germline V CDR1 and CDR2: SGHAT, FQNNGV. CDR3: CASSLDDPRANTEAFF. DNA for the CDR3: TGTGCCAGCAGCTTAGATGACCCGAGGGCGAACACTGAAGCTTTCTTT.

This clone was detected only once. The chain couples TRBV2 to TRBJ1-3; D is unclear. There are 13 residues in the CDR3. Trimming took 6 bases from V and 0 from J, leaving 6 bases between them. In germline, CDR1 is SNHLY, CDR2 FYNNEI. CDR3 in amino acids: CASRLTSGNTIYF. The CDR3 DNA reads as TGTGCCAGCAGACTAACCTCTGGAAACACCATATATTTT. Drawing the rest from reference TRBV2 and TRBJ1-3, the complete variable domain is EPEVTQTPSHQVTQMGQEVILRCVPISNHLYFYWYRQILGQKVEFLVSFYNNEISEKSEIFDDQFSVERPDGSNFTLKIRSTKLEDSAMYFCASRLTSGNTIYFGEGSWLTVV.

The sample holds one count of this clone. The J gene is TRBJ2-1, the V gene TRBV5-4; no clear D gene. CDR1 and CDR2 (germline): SGHNT, YYREEE (reference sequence). The V end was cut by 0 bases, the J end by 7 bases, with 11 bases between. The length of the CDR3 is 14 residues. This CDR3 reads CASSLGQSVNEQFF. As DNA, the CDR3 is TGTGCCAGCAGCTTGGGCCAGTCTGTAAATGAGCAGTTCTTC. The full variable domain, rest sourced from reference TRBV5-4 and TRBJ2-1, is ETGVTQSPTHLIKTRGQQVTLRCSSQSGHNTVSWYQQALGQGPQFIFQYYREEENGRGNFPPRFSGLQFPNYSSELNVNALELDDSALYLCASSLGQSVNEQFFGPGTRLTVL.

This chain connects TRBV6-1 to TRBJ2-7; tentatively, D is TRBD1 (7 bases). V lost 1 base, J lost 9 bases, and 16 bases lay in between. This CDR3 has 14 residues. Germline-derived CDR1 and CDR2 are MNHNS and SASEGT. The CDR3 DNA follows: TGTGCCAGCAGTGAAGAGGAGACAGGGACTCCGCAGTACTTC. This sequence encodes CASSEEETGTPQYF.

The rearrangement links TRBV10-3 to TRBJ2-1; 12 positions agree with TRBD2. Trimming removed 10 bases from V and 7 bases from J; junction bases left unmatched: 14. Germline CDR1 ENHRY, CDR2 SYGVKD. This CDR3 has 16 residues. The CDR3 loop reads CATDSSGRARINEQFF. CDR3 coding DNA: TGTGCCACCGACTCTAGCGGGAGGGCCCGGATTAATGAGCAGTTCTTC.

The chain links TRBV6-4 to TRBJ1-1, with D unresolved. Deletions cut 3 bases from V and 3 bases from J, with 23 bases between. The CDR3 extends over 18 amino acids. Germline CDR1 and CDR2: MRHNA and SNTAGT. CDR3 nucleotides: TGTGCCAGCAGTGATACGGGGATTTGCAAGGAGTTGGACACTGAAGCTTTCTTT. Its protein product is CASSDTGICKELDTEAFF.

The chain employs TRBV19 and TRBJ1-2; D not certain. Per the germline V gene, CDR1 is LNHDA and CDR2 is SQIVND (reference sequence). V lost 4 bases to trimming and J lost 2 bases, with 11 bases between them. This CDR3 region has 14 residues. As DNA, the CDR3 is TGTGCCAGTAGTAGATTTGGGCAGAACTATGGCTACACCTTC. Its translation: CASSRFGQNYGYTF.

This clone was observed a few times. V and J are TRBV12-3 or TRBV12-4 and TRBJ2-3, with D possibly matching TRBD2 (5 bases). The CDR3 extends over 13 amino acids. V shed 6 bases and J shed 4 bases, with 11 bases lying between them. CDR3 coding DNA: TGTGCCAGCAGCTTCAGTAGCGCAGATACGCAGTATTTT. It yields the protein CASSFSSADTQYF.

The V call is TRBV6-5, the J call TRBJ2-6, with D perhaps TRBD1 (6 bases). Per germline, CDR1 MNHEY and CDR2 SVGAGI. Deletions cut 4 bases from V and 2 bases from J, with 9 bases between. The CDR3 sequence is 15 residues long. The CDR3 DNA reads TGTGCCAGCAGTTTAGGGGGTCCTGGGGCCAACGTCCTGACTTTC. This codes for CASSLGGPGANVLTF.

The chain couples TRBV7-2 to TRBJ2-7, with unresolved D. This CDR3 region has 13 residues. The germline gives CDR1 SGHTA, CDR2 FQGNSA. The ends were cut back, 8 bases at V and 4 bases at J, with 15 bases in the middle. CDR3 nucleotide sequence: TGTGCCAGCTCCTTCCCCCCAGGTTACGAGCAGTACTTC. This gives the protein CASSFPPGYEQYF.

The chain uses TRBV2 and TRBJ2-1, with 7 bases identical to TRBD1. Losses at the gene ends were 3 bases for V and 9 bases for J; bases not matched to a gene: 14. The germline gives CDR1 SNHLY, CDR2 FYNNEI. The CDR3 has 16 amino acids. In nucleotides, the CDR3 is TGTGCCAGCAGTGAGGACGGCAAAACAAGGGGGCCTGAGCAGTTCTTC. This translates into CASSEDGKTRGPEQFF. Together with reference TRBV2 and TRBJ2-1, the CDR3 gives the full variable domain: EPEVTQTPSHQVTQMGQEVILRCVPISNHLYFYWYRQILGQKVEFLVSFYNNEISEKSEIFDDQFSVERPDGSNFTLKIRSTKLEDSAMYFCASSEDGKTRGPEQFFGPGTRLTVL.

The chain carries TRBV3-1 (or the pseudogene TRBV3-2) and TRBJ2-5; D is unresolved. The germline V and J ends were trimmed by 0 bases and 2 bases, with 10 bases remaining between them. Germline V gene sequence: CDR1 LGHDT, CDR2 YNNKEL (reference sequence). CDR3 length: 15 residues. Here the CDR3 DNA reads TGTGCCAGCAGCCAAGATAGACGAGCGCAAGAGACCCAGTACTTC. This encodes CASSQDRRAQETQYF.

V is TRBV5-1 and J is TRBJ2-4, with 10 bases that match TRBD2. Germline CDR1 and CDR2: SGHRS and YFSETQ. Losses at the gene ends were 0 bases for V and 6 bases for J; bases not matched to a gene: 6. This CDR3 is 16 amino acids long. The CDR3 protein is CASSLDVASGRNIQYF. For the CDR3, the DNA is TGCGCCAGCAGCTTGGACGTAGCTAGCGGGAGAAACATTCAGTACTTC.

This clone has more than one count but fewer than ten. The chain is built from TRBV2 and TRBJ1-3; the match to TRBD1 covers 8 bases. The junction had 6 bases not matched to a gene; V was cut back by 4 bases and J by 4 bases. This CDR3 is 15 amino acids long. The V gene's germline CDR1 is SNHLY and CDR2 FYNNEI. Here the CDR3 reads CASSADRASGNTIYF. CDR3 nucleotide sequence: TGTGCCAGCAGTGCGGACAGGGCTTCCGGAAACACCATATATTTT.

The chain links TRBV9 to TRBJ2-5, with 7 bases that match TRBD1. Germline CDR1 is SGDLS and CDR2 is YYNGEE. V lost 3 bases, J lost 1 base, and 9 bases stayed unmatched. The CDR3 is 16 residues long. As DNA, the CDR3 is TGTGCCAGCAGCGGAAACGGAAGGGACAGCCAAGAGACCCAGTACTTC. This codes for CASSGNGRDSQETQYF.

The rearrangement links TRBV6-5 to TRBJ1-2, with TRBD1 identical over 10 bases. CDR1 is MNHEY, CDR2 SVGAGI, per germline. V shed 0 bases, J shed 0 bases, and the junction held 1 base outside the gene matches. The CDR3 is made up of 16 amino acids. The chain's CDR3 is CASSYSDRGPNYGYTF. CDR3 sequence (DNA): TGTGCCAGCAGTTACTCAGACAGGGGGCCTAACTATGGCTACACCTTC.

V gene TRBV2 combines with J gene TRBJ1-5, with 10 bases that match TRBD1. Germline V gives CDR1 SNHLY, CDR2 FYNNEI. CDR3 length: 17 amino acids. Trimming cost V 6 bases and J 7 bases; bases outside gene matches: 15. The CDR3 region has the DNA TGTGCCAGCAGCGGCAGTACCGGGACAGGGGATGGGCAGCCCCAGCATTTT. It specifies CASSGSTGTGDGQPQHF.

The CDR3 sequence is CASSPQETQYF. The DNA of the CDR3 is TGTGCCAGCAGCCCACAGGAGACCCAGTACTTC. The gene calls are TRBV6-6 and TRBJ2-5; D call uncertain. CDR3 length: 11 residues. Trimming stripped 6 bases from V and 5 bases from J, with 7 bases between. CDR1 is MNHNY and CDR2 is SVGAGI in the germline V gene (reference sequence).

This chain connects TRBV5-1 to TRBJ1-1; TRBD1 aligns across 10 bases. The CDR3 is 14 amino acids. Germline V gene sequence: CDR1 SGHRS, CDR2 YFSETQ. V gave up 2 bases and J gave up 3 bases; unmatched junction bases: 1. CDR3 loop: CASSFGTGDTEAFF. The CDR3 DNA reads TGCGCCAGCAGCTTTGGGACAGGGGACACTGAAGCTTTCTTT.

This rearrangement joins TRBV18 to TRBJ2-3; 8 bases align to TRBD2. Looked up from germline, CDR1 is KGHSH and CDR2 is LQKENI. Germline trimming cut 0 bases from V and 6 bases from J; bases unmatched to any gene: 11. The CDR3 has 17 amino acids. The CDR3: CASSPPGSGMAYDTQYF. The CDR3 nucleotides are TGTGCCAGCTCACCACCGGGTAGCGGGATGGCATATGATACGCAGTATTTT.

This chain links TRBV20-1 with TRBJ1-3; D remains unclear. Germline V gene data show CDR1 as DFQATT and CDR2 as SNEGSKA (reference sequence). The CDR3 sequence is 11 residues long. V was shortened by 3 bases and J by 7 bases, with 7 bases between the two germline ends. The DNA for the CDR3 is TGCAGTGCTAGGAGGACTAACACCATATATTTT. Translating gives CSARRTNTIYF.

The gene calls are TRBV5-5 and TRBJ1-1, with TRBD1 matching 8 bases. The V segment lost 4 bases and the J segment 4 bases; nucleotides outside the gene matches: 6. From germline, CDR1 is SGHKS and CDR2 YYEKEE (reference sequence). CDR3 length: 14 amino acids. The CDR3 coding sequence is TGTGCCAGCAGCGCCGACAGGGGTGGCACTGAAGCTTTCTTT. This sequence encodes CASSADRGGTEAFF.

The V gene is TRBV28, the J gene TRBJ2-2, with 9 bases lining up with TRBD1. Germline CDR1 reads MDHEN; CDR2 reads SYDVKM. Germline trimming cut 8 bases from V and 2 bases from J; bases unmatched to any gene: 6. The CDR3 is 15 amino acids. The CDR3 protein is CASFGDRANTGELFF. The CDR3 nucleotides are TGTGCCAGCTTCGGGGACAGGGCTAACACCGGGGAGCTGTTTTTT.

The chain joins TRBV5-1 to TRBJ2-7; possibly TRBD1 for D (6 bases). This CDR3 comprises 12 residues. The ends were cut back, 2 bases at V and 3 bases at J, with 6 bases in the middle. CDR1 and CDR2 from the germline V gene are SGHRS and YFSETQ. The CDR3 DNA sequence: TGCGCCAGCAGCTTACAGGGCTACGAGCAGTACTTC. Its translation: CASSLQGYEQYF.